These 20 T cell receptor beta chains were sequenced from one sample in a study of Graves' ophthalmopathy and Graves' hyperthyroidism. RNA transcripts yielded amplified TCR beta CDR3 regions. RT-PCR with HTBI primers came first, then second-round multiplex PCR. TCRdb re-analysed the multiplex PCR reads in MiXCR, keeping a single row per CDR3 protein. The table lists hundreds of thousands of distinct CDR3 sequences, roughly 39% of them singletons. Input material: peripheral blood. The origin of the receptors is an adult man with Graves' ophthalmopathy.

This clonotype was seen many times. V is TRBV9 and J is TRBJ1-6; no clear D. V gave up 2 bases and J gave up 8 bases, with 14 bases separating them. CDR1 is SGDLS and CDR2 is YYNGEE in the germline V gene. The CDR3 loop spans 15 amino acids. The CDR3 bases are TGTGCCAGCAGCGTGTACGATAGGGCGGATTCACCCCTCCACTTT. Translation gives CASSVYDRADSPLHF. Full variable domain (outside the CDR3, taken from reference TRBV9 and TRBJ1-6): DSGVTQTPKHLITATGQRVTLRCSPRSGDLSVYWYQQSLDQGLQFLIQYYNGEERAKGNILERFSAQQFPDLHSELNLSSLELGDSALYFCASSVYDRADSPLHFGNGTRLTVT.

This clonotype was recorded at least ten times. The chain uses TRBV6-4 and TRBJ1-5; D gene ambiguous. In germline, CDR1 is MRHNA, CDR2 SNTAGT. The CDR3 extends over 10 amino acids. The V gene lost 10 bases and the J gene lost 9 bases, with 10 bases spanning the gap. The CDR3, as DNA: TGTGCCATAGAATTGGGGCCCCAGCATTTT. Translating it yields CAIELGPQHF.

This clonotype was recorded many times. The chain employs TRBV7-9 and TRBJ1-3, with a possible D match to TRBD1 (5 bases). Germline V CDR1 and CDR2: SEHNR, FQNEAQ (reference sequence). V was clipped by 11 bases and J by 0 bases, with 11 bases between them. The CDR3 has 13 residues. CDR3 nucleotide sequence: TGTGCCGTGAAGGGGAGCTCTGGAAACACCATATATTTT. Its translation is CAVKGSSGNTIYF.

On this clonotype itself: Given the absence of the conserved phenylalanine or tryptophan at the CDR3 end, a read error is likely. No DNA is shown, since the ends of the CDR3 on it are uncertain; the CDR3 is the one TCRdb lists. J is TRBJ1-1 and V is TRBV10-3; the DNA was not used to check the table's D call, TRBD1. CDR1 ENHRY and CDR2 SYGVKD come from the germline V gene. The CDR3 is 8 amino acids long, termini counted. The CDR3 region is CASSYSRD.

The chain uses TRBV2 and TRBJ1-5, with TRBD1 matching over 7 bases. Germline CDR1 and CDR2: SNHLY and FYNNEI. V was pared by 6 bases and J by 11 bases, with 13 bases of the junction left unmatched. The CDR3 loop spans 14 amino acids. DNA for the CDR3: TGTGCCAGCAGGGTACGGGACAGCCAAGAGACCCAGCATTTT. It specifies CASRVRDSQETQHF.

The V gene is TRBV27, the J gene TRBJ1-5; 7 positions agree with TRBD1. V lost 5 bases, J lost 1 base, and 5 bases stayed unmatched. This CDR3 is 15 amino acids long. Germline CDR1 and CDR2: MNHEY and SMNVEV (reference sequence). The CDR3 reads CASSTTGLSNQPQHF. The CDR3 DNA reads as TGTGCCAGCAGTACGACAGGGTTGAGCAATCAGCCCCAGCATTTT.

This clonotype was observed many times. V usage is TRBV3-1 and J usage is TRBJ2-5; 8 bases map to TRBD1. This CDR3 is built from 16 residues. Germline V lookup: CDR1 LGHDT, CDR2 YNNKEL (reference sequence). The J segment lost 4 bases and the V segment lost 3 bases, leaving 10 bases of the junction unmatched. CDR3 in amino acids: CASSQTTGAQGETQYF. The CDR3 DNA is TGTGCCAGCAGCCAGACGACAGGGGCGCAGGGAGAGACCCAGTACTTC.

In this sample, this clonotype turned up many times. CDR3 nucleotides: TGTGCCAGCAGTTACAACGGAAACACCATATATTTT. It yields the protein CASSYNGNTIYF. The chain is built from TRBV6-5 and TRBJ1-3; D is unresolved. The V gene's germline CDR1 is MNHEY and CDR2 SVGAGI. CDR3 length: 12 amino acids. V lost 2 bases, J lost 4 bases, and 3 bases lay in between.

This rearrangement joins TRBV6-6 to TRBJ1-2; the D gene is possibly TRBD1 (6 bases). The CDR3 consists of 13 residues. The germline V gene has CDR1 MNHNY and CDR2 SVGAGI (reference sequence). The V end lost 5 bases, the J end lost 6 bases, and 13 bases lay between the germline ends. The CDR3 DNA reads as TGTGCCAGCAGTCCAGGGGTACCGGATGGCTACACCTTC. It specifies CASSPGVPDGYTF.

The rearrangement uses TRBV9 and TRBJ1-2; perhaps TRBD1 as D (5 bases). The CDR3 runs 13 residues. V was cut by 3 bases and J by 2 bases, with 8 bases left in between. CDR1 is SGDLS, CDR2 YYNGEE, per germline. The CDR3 coding sequence is TGTGCCAGCAGCGCATGGGGCAACTATGGCTACACCTTC. Translated, it gives CASSAWGNYGYTF. Supplemented by reference TRBV9 and TRBJ1-2, the full variable domain reads DSGVTQTPKHLITATGQRVTLRCSPRSGDLSVYWYQQSLDQGLQFLIQYYNGEERAKGNILERFSAQQFPDLHSELNLSSLELGDSALYFCASSAWGNYGYTFGSGTRLTVV.

J is TRBJ1-5 and V is TRBV20-1, with TRBD1 matching 7 bases. After removal of 4 bases from V and 11 bases from J, the junction contained 5 bases not matched to a gene. The CDR3 sequence is 11 residues long. CDR1 is DFQATT and CDR2 is SNEGSKA in the germline V gene (reference sequence). The CDR3, as DNA: TGCAGTGCTATCAGGGGGGAGACCCAGCATTTT. Translated: CSAIRGETQHF.

This clonotype was counted only a few times. CDR3 DNA: TGTGCCAGCAGATCACAGGGCCACTCCTACGAGCAGTACTTC. Amino acids: CASRSQGHSYEQYF. The gene calls are TRBV2 and TRBJ2-7; D is perhaps TRBD1 (6 bases). Germline CDR1 is SNHLY and CDR2 is FYNNEI. The V and J ends lost 6 bases and 0 bases respectively, with 12 bases between them. This CDR3 comprises 14 residues.

The sample holds many counts of this clonotype. The gene calls are TRBV20-1 and TRBJ2-5, with a tentative D call TRBD2 (6 bases). Deletions cut 6 bases from V and 5 bases from J, with 13 bases between. Germline V gene lookup returns CDR1 DFQATT and CDR2 SNEGSKA (reference sequence). The CDR3 consists of 12 residues. The CDR3 nucleotides are TGCAGTGCCCTTCAGGGAGGTGAGACCCAGTACTTC. Its translation is CSALQGGETQYF.

This clonotype showed up just a few times. A read error is possible here, since a much larger clone lies one base away. The chain couples TRBV19 to TRBJ1-2; D unclear. With 1 base removed from V and 0 bases from J, the gap between germline ends came to 6 bases. Per germline, CDR1 LNHDA and CDR2 SQIVND (reference sequence). The length of the CDR3 is 14 residues. CDR3 in DNA: TGTGCCAGTAGTATAGGGGCAGCTAACTATGGCTACACCTTC. Amino acids: CASSIGAANYGYTF.

This clonotype showed up many times. J is TRBJ1-4 and V is TRBV2; TRBD1 might be the D (6 bases). The length of the CDR3 is 15 residues. CDR1 is SNHLY and CDR2 is FYNNEI in the germline V gene. Deletions cut 4 bases from V and 8 bases from J, with 17 bases between. CDR3 protein: CASSGRGGRGEKLFF. DNA for the CDR3: TGTGCCAGCAGTGGTCGTGGGGGGCGCGGCGAAAAACTGTTTTTT.

The chain couples TRBV12-3 or TRBV12-4 to TRBJ1-5, with D perhaps TRBD1 (5 bases). The CDR3 length is 11 residues. Deletions cut 3 bases from V and 9 bases from J, with 6 bases between. CDR3 sequence (DNA): TGTGCCAGCAGTTTGGGGCGGCCCCAGCATTTT. This translates into CASSLGRPQHF.

This chain connects TRBV2 to TRBJ1-1; D call uncertain. The germline V gene encodes CDR1 SNHLY and CDR2 FYNNEI. The CDR3 loop spans 14 amino acids. V was trimmed by 6 bases and J by 5 bases, leaving 16 bases between them. CDR3 region: CASSVGLAGTEAFF. The CDR3 DNA is TGTGCCAGCAGCGTAGGACTAGCGGGTACTGAAGCTTTCTTT.

This clonotype was picked up many times. In nucleotides, the CDR3 is TGTGCCAGCAGCACTGCAACAGGGTTAAACACCATATATTTT. This codes for CASSTATGLNTIYF. The rearrangement uses TRBV7-8 and TRBJ1-3; D may be TRBD1 (6 bases). There are 14 residues in the CDR3. Germline loops: CDR1 SGHVS, CDR2 FQNEAQ. V lost 5 bases to trimming and J lost 6 bases, with 14 bases between them.

Comment on this clonotype: The CDR3 ends on some other residue instead of the conserved phenylalanine or tryptophan, so this is likely a read error. No DNA is shown, since the ends of the CDR3 on it are uncertain; the CDR3 is the one TCRdb lists. This chain links TRBV24-1 with TRBJ2-6. The germline V gene has CDR1 KGHDR and CDR2 SFDVKD. The CDR3 length equals 8 residues, ends included. The CDR3 sequence is CATSESTS.

This chain links TRBV5-4 with TRBJ2-7; D unclear. The CDR3 is 13 residues long. CDR1 and CDR2 (germline): SGHNT, YYREEE (reference sequence). Trimming pared 1 base from V and 5 bases from J, leaving 10 bases between. CDR3 residues: CASSLSGTDEQYF. The CDR3 DNA is TGTGCCAGCAGCTTGTCCGGTACCGACGAGCAGTACTTC. Full variable domain (outside the CDR3, taken from reference TRBV5-4 and TRBJ2-7): ETGVTQSPTHLIKTRGQQVTLRCSSQSGHNTVSWYQQALGQGPQFIFQYYREEENGRGNFPPRFSGLQFPNYSSELNVNALELDDSALYLCASSLSGTDEQYFGPGTRLTVT.